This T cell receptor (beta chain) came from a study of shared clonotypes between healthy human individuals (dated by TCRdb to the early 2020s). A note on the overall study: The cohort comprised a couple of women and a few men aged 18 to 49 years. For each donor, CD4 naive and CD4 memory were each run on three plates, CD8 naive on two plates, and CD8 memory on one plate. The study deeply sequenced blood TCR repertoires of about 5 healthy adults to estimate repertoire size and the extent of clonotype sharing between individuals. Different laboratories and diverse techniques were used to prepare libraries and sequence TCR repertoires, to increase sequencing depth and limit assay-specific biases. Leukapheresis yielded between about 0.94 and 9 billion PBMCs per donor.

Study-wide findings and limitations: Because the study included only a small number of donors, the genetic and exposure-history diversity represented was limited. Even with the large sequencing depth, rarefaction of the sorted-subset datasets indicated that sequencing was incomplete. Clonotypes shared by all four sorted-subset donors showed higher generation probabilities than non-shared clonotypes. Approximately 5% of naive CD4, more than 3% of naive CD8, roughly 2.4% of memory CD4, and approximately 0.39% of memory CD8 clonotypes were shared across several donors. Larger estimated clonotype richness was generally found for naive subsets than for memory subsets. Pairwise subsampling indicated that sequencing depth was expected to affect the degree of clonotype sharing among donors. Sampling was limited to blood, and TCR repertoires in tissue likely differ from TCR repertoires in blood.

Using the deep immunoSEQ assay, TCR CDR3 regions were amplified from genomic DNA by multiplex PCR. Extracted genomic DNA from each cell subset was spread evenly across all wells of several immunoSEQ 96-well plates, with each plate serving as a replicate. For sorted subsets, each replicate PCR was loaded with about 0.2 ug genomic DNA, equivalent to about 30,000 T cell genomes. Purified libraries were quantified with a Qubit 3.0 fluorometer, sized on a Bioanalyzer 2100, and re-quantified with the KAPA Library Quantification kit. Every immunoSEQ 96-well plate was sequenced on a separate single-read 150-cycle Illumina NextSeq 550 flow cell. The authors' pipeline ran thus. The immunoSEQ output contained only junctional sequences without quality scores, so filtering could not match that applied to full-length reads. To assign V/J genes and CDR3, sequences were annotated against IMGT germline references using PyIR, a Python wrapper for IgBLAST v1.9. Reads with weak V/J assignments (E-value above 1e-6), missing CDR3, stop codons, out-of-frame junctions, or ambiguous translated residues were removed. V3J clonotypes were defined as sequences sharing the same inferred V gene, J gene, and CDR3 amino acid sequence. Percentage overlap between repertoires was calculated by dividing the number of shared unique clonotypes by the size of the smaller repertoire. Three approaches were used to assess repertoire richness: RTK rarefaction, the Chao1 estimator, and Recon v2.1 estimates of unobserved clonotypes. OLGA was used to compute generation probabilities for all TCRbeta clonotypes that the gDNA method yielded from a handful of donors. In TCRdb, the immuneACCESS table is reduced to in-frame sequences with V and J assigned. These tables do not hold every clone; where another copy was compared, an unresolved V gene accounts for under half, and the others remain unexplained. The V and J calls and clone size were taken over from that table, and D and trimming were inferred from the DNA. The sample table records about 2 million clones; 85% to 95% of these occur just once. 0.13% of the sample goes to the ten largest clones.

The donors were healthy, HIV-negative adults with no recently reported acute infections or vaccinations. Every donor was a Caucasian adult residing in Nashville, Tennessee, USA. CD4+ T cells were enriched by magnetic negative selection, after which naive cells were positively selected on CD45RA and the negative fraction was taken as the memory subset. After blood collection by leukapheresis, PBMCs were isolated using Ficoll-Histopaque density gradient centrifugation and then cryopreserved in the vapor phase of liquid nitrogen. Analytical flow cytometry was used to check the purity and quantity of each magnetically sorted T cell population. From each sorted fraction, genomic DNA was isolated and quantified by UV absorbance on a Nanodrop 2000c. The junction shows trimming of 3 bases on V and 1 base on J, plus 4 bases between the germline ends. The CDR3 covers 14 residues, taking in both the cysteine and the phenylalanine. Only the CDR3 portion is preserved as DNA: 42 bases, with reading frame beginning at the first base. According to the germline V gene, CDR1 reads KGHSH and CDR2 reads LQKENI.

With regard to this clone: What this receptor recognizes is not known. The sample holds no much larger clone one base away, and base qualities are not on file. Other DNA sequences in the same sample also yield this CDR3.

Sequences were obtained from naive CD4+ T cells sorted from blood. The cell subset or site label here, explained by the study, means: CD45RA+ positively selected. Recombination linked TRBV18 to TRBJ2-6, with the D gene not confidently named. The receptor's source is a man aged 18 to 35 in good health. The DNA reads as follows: TGTGCCAGCTCACCCCCGTCTGGGGCCAACGTCCTGACTTTC. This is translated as CASSPPSGANVLTF.